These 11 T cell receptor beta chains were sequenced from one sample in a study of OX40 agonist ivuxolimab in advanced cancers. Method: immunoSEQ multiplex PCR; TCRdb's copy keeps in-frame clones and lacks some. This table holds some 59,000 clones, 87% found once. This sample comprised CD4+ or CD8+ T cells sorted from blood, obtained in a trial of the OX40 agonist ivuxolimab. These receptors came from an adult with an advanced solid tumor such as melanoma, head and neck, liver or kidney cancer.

CDR3 sequence: CASSQSVTGLGYTF. CDR3 bases: TGTGCCAGCAGCCAATCGGTCACCGGGCTTGGCTACACCTTC. The chain employs TRBV16 and TRBJ1-2; D gene unclear. This CDR3 contains 14 residues. The germline V and J ends were trimmed by 0 bases and 7 bases, with 12 bases remaining between them. CDR1 KGHSY and CDR2 FQNENV come from the germline V gene.

Here the CDR3 DNA reads TGCGCCAGCAGTGCAGCGGGAGTTCTCGGAAACATTCAGTACTTC. This codes for CASSAAGVLGNIQYF. The chain joins TRBV10-1 to TRBJ2-4, with TRBD2 matching over 8 bases. This CDR3 is built from 15 residues. Germline assignment: CDR1 WNHNN and CDR2 SYGVQD (reference sequence). J gave up 6 bases and V 4 bases, and 8 bases lay outside the gene matches.

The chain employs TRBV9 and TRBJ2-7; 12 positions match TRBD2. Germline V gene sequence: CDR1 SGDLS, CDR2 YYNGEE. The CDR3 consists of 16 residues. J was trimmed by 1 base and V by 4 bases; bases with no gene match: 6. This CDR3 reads CASSPWTSGTSYEQYF. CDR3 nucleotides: TGTGCCAGCAGCCCCTGGACTAGCGGGACGTCCTACGAGCAGTACTTC.

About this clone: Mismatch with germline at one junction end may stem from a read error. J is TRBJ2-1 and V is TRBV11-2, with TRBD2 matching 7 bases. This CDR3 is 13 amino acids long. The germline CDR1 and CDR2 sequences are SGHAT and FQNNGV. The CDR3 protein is CASSPRLAGVEVF. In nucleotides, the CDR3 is TGTGCCAGCAGCCCTCGGCTGGCGGGAGTAGAAGTCTTC.

CDR3 sequence: CASSYLDRPQETQYF. The CDR3 bases are TGTGCCAGCAGTTACTTGGACAGGCCACAAGAGACCCAGTACTTC. V is TRBV6-6 and J is TRBJ2-5; 7 bases fit TRBD1. V gave up 1 base and J gave up 2 bases; unmatched junction bases: 4. From germline, CDR1 is MNHNY and CDR2 SVGAGI (reference sequence). The CDR3 sequence is 15 residues long.

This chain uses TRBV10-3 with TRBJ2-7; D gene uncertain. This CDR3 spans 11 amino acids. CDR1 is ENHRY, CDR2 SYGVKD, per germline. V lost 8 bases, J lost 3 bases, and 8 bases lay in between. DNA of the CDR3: TGTGCCATCGGCCCAGGCTACGAGCAGTACTTC. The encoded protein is CAIGPGYEQYF.

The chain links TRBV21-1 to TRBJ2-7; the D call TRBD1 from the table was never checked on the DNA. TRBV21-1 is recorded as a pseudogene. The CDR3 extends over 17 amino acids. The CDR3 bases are TGTGCCAGCAGCAAAGCTCCGCTGACGGGACAGGGCTACGAGCAGTACTTC. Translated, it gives CASSKAPLTGQGYEQYF.

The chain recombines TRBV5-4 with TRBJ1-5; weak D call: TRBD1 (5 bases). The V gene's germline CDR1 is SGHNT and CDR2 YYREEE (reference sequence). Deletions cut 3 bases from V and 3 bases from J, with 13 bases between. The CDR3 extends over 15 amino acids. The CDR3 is CASSWGGDPNQPQHF. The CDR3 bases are TGTGCCAGCAGCTGGGGGGGGGACCCCAATCAGCCCCAGCATTTT.

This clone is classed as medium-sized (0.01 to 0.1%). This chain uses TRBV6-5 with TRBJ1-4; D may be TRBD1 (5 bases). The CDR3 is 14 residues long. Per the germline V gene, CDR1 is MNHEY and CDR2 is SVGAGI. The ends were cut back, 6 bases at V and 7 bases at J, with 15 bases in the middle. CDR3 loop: CASRDTGWSEKLFF. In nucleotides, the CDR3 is TGTGCCAGCAGGGACACAGGATGGTCTGAAAAACTGTTTTTT.

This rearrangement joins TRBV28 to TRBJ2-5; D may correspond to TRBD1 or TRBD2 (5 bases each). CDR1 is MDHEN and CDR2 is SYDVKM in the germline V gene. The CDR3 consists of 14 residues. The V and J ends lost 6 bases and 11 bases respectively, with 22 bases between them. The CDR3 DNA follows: TGTGCCAGCAGACGAGCCGGGACGCTCGGGGAGCAGTACTTC. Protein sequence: CASRRAGTLGEQYF.

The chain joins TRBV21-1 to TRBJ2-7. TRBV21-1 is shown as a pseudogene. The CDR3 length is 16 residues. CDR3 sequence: CASSKFQPPGPYEQYF. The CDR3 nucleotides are TGTGCCAGCAGCAAATTCCAACCCCCGGGGCCCTACGAGCAGTACTTC.